The table lists the clone carrying this T cell receptor (beta chain) with a few counts. The antigen remains undetermined. Germline CDR1 and CDR2: DFQATT and SNEGSKA (reference sequence). The V and J ends lost 6 bases and 4 bases, in that order; junction bases with no gene match: 11. The CDR3 runs 16 residues. The sample originates from a study of blood T cells in healthy people across ages. PCR was performed a second time for about 6 to 12 cycles using a sample-barcoded 5' primer and a J-beta primer mix. At least 2.5 million CDR3-containing paired-end reads were obtained per sample. TCRdb re-derived calls from the 5' RACE reads in MiXCR, one entry per CDR3 protein. The repertoire holds roughly 1,500,000 distinct CDR3 sequences, with 42% as singletons. Study observations and caveats: Older age coincided with a roughly linear decline in TCR beta diversity per million T cells.

The TCR originated in a woman between 18 and 29 years old in good health. This chain connects TRBV20-1 to TRBJ2-1; 11 nucleotides match TRBD2. Sample: blood. Here the CDR3 DNA reads TGCAGTGCCCCCTTACCCGGGACTAGCGGTTACAATGAGCAGTTCTTC. This codes for CSAPLPGTSGYNEQFF.